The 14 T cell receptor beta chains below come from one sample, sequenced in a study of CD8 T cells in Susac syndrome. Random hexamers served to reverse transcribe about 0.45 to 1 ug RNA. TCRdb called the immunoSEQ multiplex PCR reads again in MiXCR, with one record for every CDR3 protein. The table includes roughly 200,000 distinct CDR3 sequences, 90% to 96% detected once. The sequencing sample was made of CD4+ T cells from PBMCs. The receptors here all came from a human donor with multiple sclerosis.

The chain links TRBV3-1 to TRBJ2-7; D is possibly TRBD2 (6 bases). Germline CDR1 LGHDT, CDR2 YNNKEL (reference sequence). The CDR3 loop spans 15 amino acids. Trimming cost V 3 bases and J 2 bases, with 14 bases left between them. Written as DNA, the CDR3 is TGTGCCAGCAGCCATGCGGGGAGCTTAACCTACGAGCAGTACTTC. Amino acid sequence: CASSHAGSLTYEQYF.

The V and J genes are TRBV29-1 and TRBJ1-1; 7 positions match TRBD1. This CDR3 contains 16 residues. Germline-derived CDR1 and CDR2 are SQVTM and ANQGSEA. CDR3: CSILGRDRQPGTEAFF. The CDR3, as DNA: TGCAGTATCCTGGGTAGGGACAGACAACCTGGCACTGAAGCTTTCTTT.

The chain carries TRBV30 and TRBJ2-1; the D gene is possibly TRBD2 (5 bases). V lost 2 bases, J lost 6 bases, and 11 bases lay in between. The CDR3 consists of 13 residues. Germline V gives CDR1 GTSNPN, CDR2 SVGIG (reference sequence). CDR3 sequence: CAWSTRAGNEQFF. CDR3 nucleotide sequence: TGTGCCTGGAGTACCCGGGCGGGCAATGAGCAGTTCTTC. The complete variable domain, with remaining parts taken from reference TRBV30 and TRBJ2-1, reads SQTIHQWPATLVQPVGSPLSLECTVEGTSNPNLYWYRQAAGRGLQLLFYSVGIGQISSEVPQNLSASRPQDRQFILSSKKLLLSDSGFYLCAWSTRAGNEQFFGPGTRLTVL.

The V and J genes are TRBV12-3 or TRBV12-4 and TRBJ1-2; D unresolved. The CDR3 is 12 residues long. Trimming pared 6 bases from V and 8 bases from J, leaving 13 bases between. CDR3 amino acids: CASSDDAPGYTF. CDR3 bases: TGTGCCAGCAGCGATGACGCCCCAGGCTACACCTTC.

In nucleotides, the CDR3 is TGTGCCAGCTCACCAGACAGGGGCCCACCCGAGACCCAGTACTTC. Protein sequence: CASSPDRGPPETQYF. V gene TRBV18 combines with J gene TRBJ2-5, with 8 bases fitting TRBD1. The CDR3 has 15 residues. The V and J ends lost 2 bases and 5 bases, in that order; junction bases with no gene match: 7. Germline V gene sequence: CDR1 KGHSH, CDR2 LQKENI.

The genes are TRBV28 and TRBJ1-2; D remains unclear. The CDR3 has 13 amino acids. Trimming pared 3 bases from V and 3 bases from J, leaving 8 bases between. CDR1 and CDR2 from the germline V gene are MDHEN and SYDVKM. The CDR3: CASSFGGDYGYTF. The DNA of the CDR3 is TGTGCCAGCAGTTTCGGCGGAGACTATGGCTACACCTTC.

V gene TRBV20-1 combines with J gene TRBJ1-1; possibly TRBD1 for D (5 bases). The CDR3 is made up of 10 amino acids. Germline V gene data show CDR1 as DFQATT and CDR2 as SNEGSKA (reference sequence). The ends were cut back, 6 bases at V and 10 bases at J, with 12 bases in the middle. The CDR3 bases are TGCAGTGCCCATTATGGGGGAGCTTTCTTT. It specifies CSAHYGGAFF.

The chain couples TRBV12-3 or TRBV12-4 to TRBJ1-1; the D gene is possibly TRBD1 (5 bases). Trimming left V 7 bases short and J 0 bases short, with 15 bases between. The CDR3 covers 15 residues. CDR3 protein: CASTLPTVMNTEAFF. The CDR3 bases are TGTGCCAGCACCCTTCCGACAGTCATGAACACTGAAGCTTTCTTT.

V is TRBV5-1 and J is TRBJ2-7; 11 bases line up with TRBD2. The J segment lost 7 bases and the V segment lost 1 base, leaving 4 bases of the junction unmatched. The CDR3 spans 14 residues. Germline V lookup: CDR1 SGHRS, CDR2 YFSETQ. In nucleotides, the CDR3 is TGCGCCAGCAGCTTGTCTACTAGCGGGGGTGAGCAGTACTTC. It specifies CASSLSTSGGEQYF.

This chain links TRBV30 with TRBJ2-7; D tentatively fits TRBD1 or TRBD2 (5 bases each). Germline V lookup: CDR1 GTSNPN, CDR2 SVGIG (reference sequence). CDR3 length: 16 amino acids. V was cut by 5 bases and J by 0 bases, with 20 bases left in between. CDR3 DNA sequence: TGTGCCTGGTCTAACCCCGGGACGGACGTCTCCTACGAGCAGTACTTC. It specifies CAWSNPGTDVSYEQYF. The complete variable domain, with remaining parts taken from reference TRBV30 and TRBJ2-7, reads SQTIHQWPATLVQPVGSPLSLECTVEGTSNPNLYWYRQAAGRGLQLLFYSVGIGQISSEVPQNLSASRPQDRQFILSSKKLLLSDSGFYLCAWSNPGTDVSYEQYFGPGTRLTVT.

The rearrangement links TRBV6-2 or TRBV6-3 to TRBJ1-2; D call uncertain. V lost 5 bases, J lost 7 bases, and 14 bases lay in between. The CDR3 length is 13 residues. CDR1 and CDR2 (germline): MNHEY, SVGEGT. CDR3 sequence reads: CASSPGLLFGYTF. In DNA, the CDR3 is TGTGCCAGCAGTCCCGGCCTTCTGTTTGGCTACACCTTC.

The CDR3 coding sequence is TGTGCCAGCAGTTTGGGACAGATATCTGAAGCTTTCTTT. Its protein is CASSLGQISEAFF. The chain links TRBV12-3 or TRBV12-4 to TRBJ1-1; 7 nucleotides align to TRBD1. The CDR3 sequence is 13 residues long. Unmatched junction bases numbered 4, after V lost 3 bases and J lost 6 bases.

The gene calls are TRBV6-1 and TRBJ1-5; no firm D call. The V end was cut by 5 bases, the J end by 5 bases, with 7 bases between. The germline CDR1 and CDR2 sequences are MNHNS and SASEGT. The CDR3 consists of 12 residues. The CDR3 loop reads CASSSAYQPQHF. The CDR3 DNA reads TGTGCCAGCAGTTCAGCATATCAGCCCCAGCATTTT.

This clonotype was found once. CDR3 sequence reads: CASSSATGGASQYF. The CDR3 bases are TGCGCCAGCAGCTCGGCCACAGGGGGCGCATCCCAGTACTTC. V and J are TRBV5-1 and TRBJ2-5, with TRBD1 matching over 9 bases. V shed 3 bases, J shed 9 bases, and the junction held 9 bases outside the gene matches. The germline CDR1 and CDR2 sequences are SGHRS and YFSETQ. This CDR3 has 14 residues.